Presented here are 19 T cell receptor beta chains from one specimen sequenced in a study of cytomegalovirus exposure and HLA in healthy donors. With 60 Vbeta and 13 Jbeta primers, the PCR was carried out. The assay was immunoSEQ multiplex PCR, and TCRdb's table has in-frame clones only and misses some. The table shows 120,000 or so clones, with about 80% occurring only once. Sequenced input: PBMCs. The receptors here all came from a woman aged 45-60 years in good health and CMV-seropositive.

This chain links TRBV18 with TRBJ2-7; D gene ambiguous. Germline lookup yields CDR1 KGHSH and CDR2 LQKENI. Trimming took 5 bases from V and 3 from J, leaving 17 bases between them. The CDR3 consists of 15 residues. CDR3 in DNA: TGTGCCAGCTCAGAAGTCGTAGCTCAGAACTACGAGCAGTACTTC. It specifies CASSEVVAQNYEQYF.

CDR3 protein: CSVVKTGELFF. CDR3 coding DNA: TGCAGCGTTGTTAAAACCGGGGAGCTGTTTTTT. The chain joins TRBV29-1 to TRBJ2-2, with D hard to call. The CDR3 contains 11 residues. Looked up from germline, CDR1 is SQVTM and CDR2 is ANQGSEA. V was clipped by 4 bases and J by 5 bases, with 5 bases between them.

The CDR3 is CASSVDGMNTEAFF. The CDR3 nucleotides read TGTGCCAGCAGCGTTGACGGGATGAACACTGAAGCTTTCTTT. The rearrangement links TRBV9 to TRBJ1-1; D is unresolved. The germline V gene has CDR1 SGDLS and CDR2 YYNGEE. The CDR3 runs 14 residues. Trimming removed 2 bases at V and 0 bases at J, with 8 bases between.

A word on this clone: The junction departs from germline at one end; a sequencing error may be responsible. The V and J genes are TRBV6-5 and TRBJ1-2; D unclear. From germline, CDR1 is MNHEY and CDR2 SVGAGI. This CDR3 spans 11 amino acids. For the CDR3, the DNA is TGTGCCAGCAGACTGGACTACGGCTACACCTTC. Translated, it gives CASRLDYGYTF.

The chain's CDR3 is CARGLAGTGEQYF. The CDR3 DNA sequence: TGTGCCAGAGGACTAGCGGGAACGGGGGAGCAGTACTTC. The chain has TRBV2 and TRBJ2-7; 12 bases agree with TRBD2. This CDR3 spans 13 amino acids. V shed 9 bases and J 7 bases; nucleotides not matched to a gene: 7. Germline CDR1 is SNHLY and CDR2 is FYNNEI.

This clone was picked up one time. The rearrangement uses TRBV6-1 and TRBJ2-2, with TRBD1 identical over 9 bases. The CDR3 has 14 residues. Losses at the gene ends were 7 bases for V and 7 bases for J; bases not matched to a gene: 7. Germline CDR1 and CDR2: MNHNS and SASEGT. CDR3: CASIYRQGDGELFF. The DNA of the CDR3 is TGTGCCAGCATCTACAGACAGGGGGACGGGGAGCTGTTTTTT.

The rearrangement joins TRBV9 to TRBJ1-1; D uncertain. Germline CDR1 reads SGDLS; CDR2 reads YYNGEE. The V gene lost 0 bases and the J gene lost 0 bases, with 9 bases spanning the gap. This CDR3 region has 15 residues. The CDR3 loop reads CASSVVDGMNTEAFF. Written as DNA, the CDR3 is TGTGCCAGCAGCGTAGTGGACGGGATGAACACTGAAGCTTTCTTT.

This clone showed up just a few times. The chain carries TRBV6-1 and TRBJ2-3; D remains ambiguous. From germline, CDR1 is MNHNS and CDR2 SASEGT. This CDR3 has 14 residues. V lost 5 bases, J lost 0 bases, and 9 bases lay in between. The CDR3 reads CASSTLSSTDTQYF. CDR3 in DNA: TGTGCCAGCAGTACTCTAAGTAGCACAGATACGCAGTATTTT.

The chain combines TRBV7-2 with TRBJ1-5; no definite D call. Per the germline V gene, CDR1 is SGHTA and CDR2 is FQGNSA. CDR3 length: 15 amino acids. Trimming took off 5 bases at V and 0 bases at J, with 11 bases between the two ends. The CDR3 nucleotides are TGTGCCAGCAGCCTCCGGGAGGGTAGCAATCAGCCCCAGCATTTT. Its translation is CASSLREGSNQPQHF.

This clone was seen more than once but under ten times. The J gene is TRBJ2-1, the V gene TRBV7-9; TRBD1 is a possible D gene (5 bases). Per germline, CDR1 SEHNR and CDR2 FQNEAQ (reference sequence). The CDR3 totals 13 residues. Trimming cost V 6 bases and J 7 bases, with 13 bases left between them. The CDR3 protein is CASRSGSLNEQFF. The CDR3, as DNA: TGTGCCAGCAGGTCAGGGTCACTGAATGAGCAGTTCTTC.

This chain connects TRBV6-1 to TRBJ1-2; D is possibly TRBD1 (5 bases). CDR1 is MNHNS, CDR2 SASEGT, per germline. The CDR3 spans 13 residues. Trimming removed 2 bases from V and 4 bases from J, with 8 bases in between. CDR3 nucleotides: TGTGCCAGCAGTGAAAGGGGTATCTATGGCTACACCTTC. This encodes CASSERGIYGYTF.

Only one count was recorded for this clone. An end of the junction does not agree with germline; a read error may underlie this. The chain combines TRBV9 with TRBJ2-7; tentatively, D is TRBD2 (5 bases). Germline V CDR1 and CDR2: SGDLS, YYNGEE. The CDR3 consists of 15 residues. CDR3 coding DNA: TGTGCCAGCAGTGTAGCCCCGGACTTTATCTACGAGCAGTACTTC. It is translated as CASSVAPDFIYEQYF.

J is TRBJ1-1 and V is TRBV6-5; 9 nucleotides line up with TRBD1. The CDR3 extends over 12 amino acids. J was trimmed by 7 bases and V by 5 bases; bases with no gene match: 2. The germline V gene encodes CDR1 MNHEY and CDR2 SVGAGI. The CDR3 bases are TGTGCCAGCAGTACAGGGGGCATTGAAGCTTTCTTT. It encodes CASSTGGIEAFF.

This sequence joins TRBV5-1 and TRBJ1-1; 7 positions match TRBD1. CDR1 is SGHRS and CDR2 is YFSETQ in the germline V gene. The length of the CDR3 is 15 residues. V dropped 3 bases and J dropped 4; count of bases not matched to a gene: 9. The CDR3 DNA is TGCGCCAGCAGCTCGGAGGGCAGGGGGAGCACTGAAGCTTTCTTT. Translating gives CASSSEGRGSTEAFF.

The genes are TRBV10-3 and TRBJ2-7; a possible D gene is TRBD2 (5 bases). Trimming removed 3 bases from V and 5 bases from J, with 11 bases in between. This CDR3 has 13 amino acids. Germline V gives CDR1 ENHRY, CDR2 SYGVKD. The CDR3 region is CAISDRLMNEQYF. CDR3 DNA sequence: TGTGCCATCAGTGACAGACTAATGAACGAGCAGTACTTC.

The chain is built from TRBV7-9 and TRBJ2-2; maybe TRBD2 (5 bases). V shed 5 bases and J shed 4 bases, with 17 bases lying between them. CDR1 and CDR2 from the germline V gene are SEHNR and FQNEAQ (reference sequence). The CDR3 consists of 16 residues. The CDR3 loop is CASSSSGNSRTGELFF. The DNA of the CDR3 is TGTGCCAGCAGCAGCTCGGGGAATAGCCGCACCGGGGAGCTGTTTTTT.

This CDR3 is CASSLASTGEYEQYF. In DNA form, the CDR3 reads TGTGCCAGCAGCTTAGCCTCGACAGGAGAGTACGAGCAGTACTTC. The chain combines TRBV7-9 with TRBJ2-7; possibly TRBD1 for D (6 bases). There are 15 residues in the CDR3. With 0 bases removed from V and 4 bases from J, the gap between germline ends came to 13 bases. Per the germline V gene, CDR1 is SEHNR and CDR2 is FQNEAQ (reference sequence).

J is TRBJ1-3 and V is TRBV2, with D possibly TRBD1 on 6 matching bases. The germline CDR1 and CDR2 sequences are SNHLY and FYNNEI. The CDR3 is made up of 14 amino acids. V gave up 6 bases and J gave up 2 bases, with 11 bases separating them. The CDR3 loop is CASSRGGAGNTIYF. CDR3 sequence (DNA): TGTGCCAGCAGCCGAGGGGGTGCTGGAAACACCATATATTTT. The full variable domain, with the rest looked up from reference TRBV2 and TRBJ1-3, is EPEVTQTPSHQVTQMGQEVILRCVPISNHLYFYWYRQILGQKVEFLVSFYNNEISEKSEIFDDQFSVERPDGSNFTLKIRSTKLEDSAMYFCASSRGGAGNTIYFGEGSWLTVV.

The table lists this clone with a few counts. This rearrangement joins TRBV7-2 to TRBJ1-2; a weak D match, TRBD1 (6 bases). V gave up 0 bases and J gave up 3 bases, with 11 bases separating them. CDR3 length: 15 residues. The germline CDR1 and CDR2 sequences are SGHTA and FQGNSA. CDR3 loop: CASSLARTDYYGYTF. The CDR3 nucleotides are TGTGCCAGCAGCTTAGCGCGGACAGACTACTATGGCTACACCTTC.